This T cell receptor beta chain stems from a study of T cell responses to AZD1222 COVID-19 vaccine. V dropped 4 bases and J dropped 1 base, with 11 bases sitting between them. The CDR3 contains 14 residues. Per germline, CDR1 SGDLS and CDR2 YYNGEE. Clones were sequenced by immunoSEQ multiplex PCR, and TCRdb holds only the in-frame ones, with some missing. In the table there are 95,000 to 150,000 clones, more than 80% of which are singletons. The clonotype comes from an adult in good health. The V and J genes are TRBV9 and TRBJ2-5; D remains unclear. Sequencing used peripheral blood, obtained on day 0 of AZD1222 vaccination. CDR3 residues: CASSPGPTQETQYF. In DNA form, the CDR3 reads TGTGCCAGCAGCCCCGGACCTACCCAAGAGACCCAGTACTTC. Together with reference TRBV9 and TRBJ2-5, the CDR3 gives the full variable domain: DSGVTQTPKHLITATGQRVTLRCSPRSGDLSVYWYQQSLDQGLQFLIQYYNGEERAKGNILERFSAQQFPDLHSELNLSSLELGDSALYFCASSPGPTQETQYFGPGTRLLVL.